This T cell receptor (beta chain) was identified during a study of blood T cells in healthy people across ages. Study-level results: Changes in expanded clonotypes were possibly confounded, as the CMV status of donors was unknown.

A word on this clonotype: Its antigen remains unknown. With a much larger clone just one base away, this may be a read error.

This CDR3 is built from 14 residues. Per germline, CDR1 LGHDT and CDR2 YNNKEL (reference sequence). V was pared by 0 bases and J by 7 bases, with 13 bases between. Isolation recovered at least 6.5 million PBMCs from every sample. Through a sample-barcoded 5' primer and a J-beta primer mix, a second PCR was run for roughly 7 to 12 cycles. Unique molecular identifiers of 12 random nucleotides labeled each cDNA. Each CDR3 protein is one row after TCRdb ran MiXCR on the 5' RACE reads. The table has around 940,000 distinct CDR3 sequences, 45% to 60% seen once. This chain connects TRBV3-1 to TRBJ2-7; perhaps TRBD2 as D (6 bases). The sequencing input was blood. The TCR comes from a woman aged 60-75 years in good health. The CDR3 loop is CASSQEFGLAEQYF. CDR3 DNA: TGTGCCAGCAGCCAAGAATTCGGGCTAGCGGAGCAGTACTTC.